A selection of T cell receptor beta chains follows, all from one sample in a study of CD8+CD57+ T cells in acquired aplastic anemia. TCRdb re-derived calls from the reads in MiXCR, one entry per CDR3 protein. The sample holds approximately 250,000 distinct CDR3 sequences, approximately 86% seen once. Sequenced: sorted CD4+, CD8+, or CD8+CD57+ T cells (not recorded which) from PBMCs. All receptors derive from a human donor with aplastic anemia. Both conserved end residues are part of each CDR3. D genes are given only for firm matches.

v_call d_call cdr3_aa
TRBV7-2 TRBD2 CASSLTGGIYKQHFF
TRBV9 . CASSLGGEPPKHF
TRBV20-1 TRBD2 CSAIAGAYEQYF
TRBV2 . CASGEGGGNTQDDQSF
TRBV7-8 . CASSLASSPDTQHTF
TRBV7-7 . CAISVGADFSYEEYF
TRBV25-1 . CASRGGQNGYTF
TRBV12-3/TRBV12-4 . CASSYPGHFGELYF
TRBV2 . CASGDGGPVTQDFF
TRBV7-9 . CASRGDGMSSYEQFF
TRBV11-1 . CASSDDLIHEQFF
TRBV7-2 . CASSFGHTSYNEQQFF
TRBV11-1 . CASSIRPSSYEQYF
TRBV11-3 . CASSVDLSGNTEAFF
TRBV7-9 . CASGDGDTGKQYF
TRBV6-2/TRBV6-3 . CASSYMGHTESFF